This T cell receptor (beta chain) was obtained from a study of T cells after yellow fever vaccination. General observations from the study: When the response was secondary, it was weaker but reached its peak faster, day 5 versus 15. Most primary-vaccination clones reappeared after the booster (about 97% CD4, approximately 88% CD8).

Germline CDR1 MDHEN, CDR2 SYDVKM. The trim removed 2 bases at V and 6 bases at J, leaving 5 bases unmatched. This CDR3 has 15 residues. This clonotype was seen a few times. Its antigen is not known. Conversion of TCR transcripts into cDNA relied on 5'RACE template switching, which added a universal primer site and UMIs. Using its own MiXCR run on the 5' RACE reads, TCRdb lists one record per CDR3 protein. The table shows approximately 450,000 distinct CDR3 sequences, with roughly a sixth occurring only once. This TCR was recovered from a man between 18 and 29 years old who received the YFV17D yellow fever vaccine. Sample: PBMCs, taken before the yellow fever booster vaccination. The chain links TRBV28 to TRBJ2-1, with 9 positions matching TRBD2. The CDR3 loop reads CASSLIGTSPNEQFF. The CDR3 DNA reads TGTGCCAGCAGTTTAATTGGGACTAGCCCCAATGAGCAGTTCTTC.